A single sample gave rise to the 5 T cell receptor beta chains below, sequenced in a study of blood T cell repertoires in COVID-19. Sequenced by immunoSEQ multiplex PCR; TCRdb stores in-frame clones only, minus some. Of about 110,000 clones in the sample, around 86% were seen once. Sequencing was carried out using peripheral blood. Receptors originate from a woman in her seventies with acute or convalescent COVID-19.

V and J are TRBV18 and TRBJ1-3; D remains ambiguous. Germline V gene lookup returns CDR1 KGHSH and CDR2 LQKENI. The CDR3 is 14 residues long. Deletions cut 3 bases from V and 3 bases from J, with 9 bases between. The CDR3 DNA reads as TGTGCCAGCTCACCCCAGGCAGGTGGAAACACCATATATTTT. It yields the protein CASSPQAGGNTIYF.

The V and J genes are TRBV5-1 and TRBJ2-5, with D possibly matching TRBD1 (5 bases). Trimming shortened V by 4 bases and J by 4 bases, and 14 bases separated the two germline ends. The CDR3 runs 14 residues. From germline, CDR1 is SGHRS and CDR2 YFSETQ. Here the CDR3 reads CASSPTAGLETQYF. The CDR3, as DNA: TGCGCCAGCAGCCCAACGGCAGGGTTAGAGACCCAGTACTTC.

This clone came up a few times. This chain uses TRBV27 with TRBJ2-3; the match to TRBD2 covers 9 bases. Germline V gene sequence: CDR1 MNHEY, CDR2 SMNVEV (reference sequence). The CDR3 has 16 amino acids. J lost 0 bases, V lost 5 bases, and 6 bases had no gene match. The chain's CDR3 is CASSPSGISSTDTQYF. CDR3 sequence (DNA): TGTGCCAGCAGTCCTAGCGGGATATCTAGCACAGATACGCAGTATTTT.

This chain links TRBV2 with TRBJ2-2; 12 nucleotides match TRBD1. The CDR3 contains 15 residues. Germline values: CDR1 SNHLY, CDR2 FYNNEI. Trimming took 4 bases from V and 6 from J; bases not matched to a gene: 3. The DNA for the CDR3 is TGTGCCAGCAGTGGGGGGACAGGGGGCTCCGGGGAGCTGTTTTTT. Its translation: CASSGGTGGSGELFF.

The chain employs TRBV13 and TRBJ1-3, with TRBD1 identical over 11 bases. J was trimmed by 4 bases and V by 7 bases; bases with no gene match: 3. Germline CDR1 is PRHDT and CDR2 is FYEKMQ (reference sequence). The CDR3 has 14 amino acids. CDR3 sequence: CASTDRGPGNTIYF. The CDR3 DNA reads TGTGCCAGCACGGACAGGGGGCCCGGAAACACCATATATTTT.